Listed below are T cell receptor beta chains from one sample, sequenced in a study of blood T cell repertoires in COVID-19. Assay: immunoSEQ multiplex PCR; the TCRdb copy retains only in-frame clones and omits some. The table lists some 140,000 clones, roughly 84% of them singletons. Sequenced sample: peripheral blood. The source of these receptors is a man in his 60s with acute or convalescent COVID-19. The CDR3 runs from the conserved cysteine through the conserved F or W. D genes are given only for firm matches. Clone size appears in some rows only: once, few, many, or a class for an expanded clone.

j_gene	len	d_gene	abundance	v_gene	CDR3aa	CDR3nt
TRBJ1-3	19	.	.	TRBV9	CASSSPLGRRGHTGNTIYF	TGTGCCAGCAGCTCACCCCTGGGGCGACGGGGACATACTGGAAACACCATATATTTT
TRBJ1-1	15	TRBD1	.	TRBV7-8	CASSPQTGGYTEAFF	TGTGCCAGCAGCCCTCAAACAGGGGGCTACACTGAAGCTTTCTTT
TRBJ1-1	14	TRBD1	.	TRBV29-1	CSASMGQANTEAFF	TGCAGCGCTTCCATGGGACAGGCGAACACTGAAGCTTTCTTT
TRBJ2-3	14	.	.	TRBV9	CASSVMDTLDTQYF	TGTGCCAGCAGCGTAATGGACACACTAGATACGCAGTATTTT
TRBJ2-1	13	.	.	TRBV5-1	CASSLGGGQGAFF	TGCGCCAGCAGCTTGGGTGGGGGCCAAGGCGCGTTCTTC
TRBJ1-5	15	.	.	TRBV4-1	CASSQAPGGNQPQHF	TGCGCCAGCAGCCAGGCCCCCGGGGGCAATCAGCCCCAGCATTTT
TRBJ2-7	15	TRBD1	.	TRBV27	CASRQLGQGAYEQYF	TGTGCCAGCAGGCAACTCGGACAGGGAGCCTACGAGCAGTACTTC
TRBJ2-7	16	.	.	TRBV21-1	CASSAPGTRDGYEQYF	TGTGCCAGCAGCGCACCGGGGACGCGGGACGGGTACGAGCAGTACTTC
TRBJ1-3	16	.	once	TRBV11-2	CASSNEQGLLGNTIYF	TGTGCCAGCAGCAATGAACAGGGCTTGTTGGGAAACACCATATATTTT
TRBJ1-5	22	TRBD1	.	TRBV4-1	CASSQLITGTGILLSRNQPQHF	TGCGCCAGCAGCCAACTCATAACCGGGACAGGGATTTTACTTTCTCGCAATCAGCCCCAGCATTTT
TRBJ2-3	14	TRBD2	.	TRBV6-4	CASSERGGTDTQYF	TGTGCCAGCAGTGAGCGGGGGGGCACAGATACGCAGTATTTT
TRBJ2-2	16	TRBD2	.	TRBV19	CASSPRGASGRGELFF	TGTGCCAGTAGTCCTCGTGGGGCTAGCGGGAGGGGGGAGCTGTTTTTT
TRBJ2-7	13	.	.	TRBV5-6	CASSLLSSYEQYF	TGTGCCAGCAGCTTGCTCTCCTCCTACGAGCAGTACTTC
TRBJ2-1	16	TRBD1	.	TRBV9	CASSATGTGGSNEQFF	TGTGCCAGCAGCGCTACCGGGACAGGGGGCTCCAATGAGCAGTTCTTC
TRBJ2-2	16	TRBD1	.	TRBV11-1	CASSLARQGATGELFF	TGTGCCAGCAGCTTAGCGCGTCAGGGGGCCACCGGGGAGCTGTTTTTT
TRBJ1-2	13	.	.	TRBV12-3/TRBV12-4	CASSFEQEYGYTF	TGTGCCAGCAGTTTTGAACAGGAGTATGGCTACACCTTC
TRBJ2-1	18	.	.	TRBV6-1	CASSEGLGGTEPYNEQFF	TGTGCCAGCAGTGAAGGTCTTGGAGGGACAGAACCCTACAATGAGCAGTTCTTC
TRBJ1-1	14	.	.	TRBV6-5	CASSYSHKNTEAFF	TGTGCCAGCAGTTACTCCCACAAGAACACTGAAGCTTTCTTT
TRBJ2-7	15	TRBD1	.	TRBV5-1	CASSPGTGVSYEQYF	TGCGCCAGCAGCCCAGGGACAGGGGTTTCCTACGAGCAGTACTTC
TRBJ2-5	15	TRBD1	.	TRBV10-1	CASSEQQGSWETQYF	TGCGCCAGCAGTGAACAACAGGGGTCTTGGGAGACCCAGTACTTC
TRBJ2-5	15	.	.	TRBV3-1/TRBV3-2	CASSQAEGARETQYF	TGTGCCAGCAGCCAAGCGGAGGGGGCCCGGGAGACCCAGTACTTC
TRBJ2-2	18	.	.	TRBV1	CTSSQTLSGRAYTGELFF	TGCACCAGCAGCCAGACCCTTAGCGGGAGGGCCTACACCGGGGAGCTGTTTTTT